Listed below are T cell receptor beta chains from one sample, sequenced in a study of blood T cells in healthy people across ages. Via MiXCR, TCRdb re-called the 5' RACE reads, giving one row per CDR3 protein. The repertoire holds 850,000 to 1,300,000 distinct CDR3 sequences, with under 45% as singletons. Material for sequencing was blood. The receptors here all came from a woman aged 55-69 years in good health. The CDR3 runs from the conserved cysteine through the conserved F or W. D genes are given only for firm matches. Size is omitted from some rows. Given values are once, few, many or a class for expanded clones.

V gene	D gene	clone size	J gene	CDR3 DNA	CDR3 protein
TRBV20-1	-	-	TRBJ2-3	TGCAGTGCTTTACCGAGGGGGGGCACAGATACGCAGTATTTT	CSALPRGGTDTQYF
TRBV7-9	-	-	TRBJ2-5	TGTGCCAGCAGCCTCTCATCTGGGACCCAGTACTTC	CASSLSSGTQYF
TRBV15	-	-	TRBJ1-6	TGTGCCACCACCCGGGACACCGTTTTAAATTCACCCCTCCACTTT	CATTRDTVLNSPLHF
TRBV10-3	-	-	TRBJ2-6	TGTGCCATCAGGGGGGACTCTGGGGCCAACGTCCTGACTTTC	CAIRGDSGANVLTF
TRBV27	TRBD1	few	TRBJ2-7	TGTGCCAGCAGTACGTTCCGGGACAGGGGTTACGAGCAGTACTTC	CASSTFRDRGYEQYF
TRBV28	-	-	TRBJ2-3	TGTGCCAGCAGTCCATTTGCGGGGGCCGTTAGCACAGATACGCAGTATTTT	CASSPFAGAVSTDTQYF
TRBV18	TRBD1	-	TRBJ2-7	TGTGCCAGCTCACCGATCGTGGGACAGTCCTACGAGCAGTACTTC	CASSPIVGQSYEQYF
TRBV12-3/TRBV12-4	TRBD1	-	TRBJ2-2	TGTGCCAGCAGTTTAGCCGGGACAGGGTCCGGGGAGCTGTTTTTT	CASSLAGTGSGELFF
TRBV11-1	TRBD1	-	TRBJ2-5	TGTGCCAGCAGCTCGGGACAGGGGGTCGCGGAGACCCAGTACTTC	CASSSGQGVAETQYF
TRBV29-1	TRBD2	-	TRBJ2-1	TGCAGCGTTGTTTTTAGCGGGAGTCTCAATGAGCAGTTCTTC	CSVVFSGSLNEQFF
TRBV9	-	-	TRBJ2-7	TGTGCCAGCAGCGCGGGACAGACTAGCTCCTACGAGCAGTACTTC	CASSAGQTSSYEQYF
TRBV28	TRBD1	-	TRBJ1-5	TGTGCCAGCAGGCGGACAGGAGGTAGCAATCAGCCCCAGCATTTT	CASRRTGGSNQPQHF
TRBV2	-	-	TRBJ1-1	TGTGCCAGCAGTTCCTGGGACACTGAAGCTTTCTTT	CASSSWDTEAFF
TRBV29-1	TRBD1	many	TRBJ2-7	TGCAGCGTTGCGACAGGGTCCGAGCAGTACTTC	CSVATGSEQYF
TRBV27	-	-	TRBJ2-1	TGTGCCAGCAGCACCATCACAAAAGCCAAAAACATTCAGTTCTTC	CASSTITKAKNIQFF
TRBV25-1	-	once	TRBJ1-4	TGTGCCAGCGGGCTGGTGGGGGTTATTGAAAAACTGTTTTTT	CASGLVGVIEKLFF
TRBV24-1	-	-	TRBJ2-7	TGTGCCACCAGTGAAACCCAAGGACTCGATCACAATGAGCAGTACTTC	CATSETQGLDHNEQYF
TRBV29-1	TRBD1	-	TRBJ2-1	TGCAGCGTTAGCGAGGGGGACAGTCACAATGAGCAGTTCTTC	CSVSEGDSHNEQFF
TRBV3-1	-	once	TRBJ2-5	TGTGCCAGCAGCCAAGGCTCCAGGGTGCGGGAGACCCAGTACTTC	CASSQGSRVRETQYF
TRBV20-1	TRBD1	few	TRBJ2-7	TGCAGTGCTAGTTCCGGGACAGGGGTCTACGAGCAGTACTTC	CSASSGTGVYEQYF
TRBV30	TRBD1	-	TRBJ2-7	TGTGCCTGGAGCATTGGACAGGGGGCGATCTACGAGCAGTACTTC	CAWSIGQGAIYEQYF
TRBV29-1	TRBD2	-	TRBJ2-7	TGCAGCGTCGTAGGGCGGGAGGGCTCCTACGAGCAGTACTTC	CSVVGREGSYEQYF
TRBV28	-	few	TRBJ2-7	TGTGCCAGCAGTTTAGGTGCGCGTGGGAGCCCCTACGAGCAGTACTTC	CASSLGARGSPYEQYF
TRBV27	-	few	TRBJ2-7	TGTGCCAGCAGTTCAGCCACGGGACGGTCCTACGAGCAGTACTTC	CASSSATGRSYEQYF
TRBV15	TRBD2	few	TRBJ2-5	TGTGCCACCAGCAGGGACGGGAGCTCGGGAGGAGAGACCCAGTACTTC	CATSRDGSSGGETQYF